The entry that follows covers one T cell receptor (beta chain) sequence. With V trimmed by 1 base and J by 7 bases, 3 bases remained unmatched. Per the germline V gene, CDR1 is LGHNT and CDR2 is FRNRAP. This CDR3 is 14 amino acids long. Source study methods: Amplification of reference gene primers was used by the study to estimate nucleated cell counts. Produced via immunoSEQ multiplex PCR; TCRdb's table is partial and in-frame only. V and J calls and clone size come straight from that table; D and trimming were deduced from the DNA. The data contain 150,000 to 200,000 clones, 75% to 95% of them singletons. This sample is part of a study of blood T cell repertoires in COVID-19. Study context: Samples representing acute and convalescent COVID-19 were sourced from the United States, Italy and Spain.

The J gene is TRBJ2-1, the V gene TRBV12-5; 8 bases are a match to TRBD2. The sequence derives from a man aged 45-60 years with acute or convalescent COVID-19. The material sequenced was peripheral blood. The CDR3, as DNA: TGTGCTAGTGGTTTGGGGACTAGCCATAATGAGCAGTTCTTC. This sequence encodes CASGLGTSHNEQFF.